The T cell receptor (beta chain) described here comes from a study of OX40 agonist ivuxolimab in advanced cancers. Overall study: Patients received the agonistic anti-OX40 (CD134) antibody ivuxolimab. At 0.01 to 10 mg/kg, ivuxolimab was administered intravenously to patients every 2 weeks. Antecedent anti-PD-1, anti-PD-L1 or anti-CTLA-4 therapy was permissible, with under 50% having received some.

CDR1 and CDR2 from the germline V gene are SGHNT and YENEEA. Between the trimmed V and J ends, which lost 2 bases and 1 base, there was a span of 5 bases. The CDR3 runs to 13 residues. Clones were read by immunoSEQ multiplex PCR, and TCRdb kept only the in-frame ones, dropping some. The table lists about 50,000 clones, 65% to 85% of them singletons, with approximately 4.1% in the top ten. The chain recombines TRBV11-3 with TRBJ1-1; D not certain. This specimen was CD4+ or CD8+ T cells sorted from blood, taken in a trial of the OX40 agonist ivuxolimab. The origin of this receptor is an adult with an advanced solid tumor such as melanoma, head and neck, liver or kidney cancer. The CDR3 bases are TGTGCCAGCAGCTTATTTCAGAACACTGAAGCTTTCTTT. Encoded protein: CASSLFQNTEAFF.